The rows below give T cell receptor beta chains drawn from one sample of a study of blood T cell repertoires in COVID-19. Method: immunoSEQ multiplex PCR; TCRdb's copy keeps in-frame clones and lacks some. The sample gives about 160,000 clones, about nine tenths of which show up once; less than 4.5% is in the top ten. The sequenced sample consisted of peripheral blood. The receptors stem from a woman aged 55-75 years with active or convalescent COVID-19. Both conserved end residues are part of each CDR3. The D gene is left open where the match is weak. A row's size may be missing; if present it is once, few, many or a size class.

d_gene: TRBD2
v_gene: TRBV18
j_gene: TRBJ2-2
abundance: .
CDR3nt: TGTGCCAGCTCATCAACTATCCCGGGACTAGCCACCGGGGAGCTGTTTTTT
CDR3aa: CASSSTIPGLATGELFF

d_gene: .
v_gene: TRBV29-1
j_gene: TRBJ2-7
abundance: .
CDR3nt: TGCAGCGTCGCGACAGCGATGAACTACGAGCAGTACTTC
CDR3aa: CSVATAMNYEQYF

d_gene: .
v_gene: TRBV20-1
j_gene: TRBJ1-4
abundance: .
CDR3nt: TGCAGTGCTAGAGGGGAGGTAGGGATCCTTTTT
CDR3aa: CSARGEVGILF

d_gene: TRBD1
v_gene: TRBV7-2
j_gene: TRBJ1-3
abundance: .
CDR3nt: TGTGCCAGCAGCTTAGGACAGGGGCCTGGAAACACCATATATTTT
CDR3aa: CASSLGQGPGNTIYF

d_gene: TRBD1
v_gene: TRBV19
j_gene: TRBJ1-2
abundance: .
CDR3nt: TGTGCCAGTAAACAACAGGGGGGCTATGGCTACACCTTC
CDR3aa: CASKQQGGYGYTF

d_gene: TRBD2
v_gene: TRBV7-8
j_gene: TRBJ2-1
abundance: .
CDR3nt: TGTGCCAGCAAACGGGCGGGGGGCAATGAGCAGTTCTTC
CDR3aa: CASKRAGGNEQFF

d_gene: TRBD2
v_gene: TRBV30
j_gene: TRBJ2-1
abundance: .
CDR3nt: TGTGCCTGGAGCCCGCGGGGGGGGCGCGGGGCGGAGCAGTTCTTC
CDR3aa: CAWSPRGGRGAEQFF

d_gene: TRBD1
v_gene: TRBV18
j_gene: TRBJ1-5
abundance: .
CDR3nt: TGTGCCAGCTCACCAACAGGGGGCCTAAATCGGCCCCAGCATTTT
CDR3aa: CASSPTGGLNRPQHF

d_gene: TRBD1
v_gene: TRBV28
j_gene: TRBJ1-1
abundance: .
CDR3nt: TGTGCCAGCAGTTTATTGGACAGGGCAGGCACTGAAGCTTTCTTT
CDR3aa: CASSLLDRAGTEAFF

d_gene: TRBD1
v_gene: TRBV4-3
j_gene: TRBJ1-3
abundance: .
CDR3nt: TGCGCCAGCAGCCAAGATGGGACAGGCGCCAGCATATATTTT
CDR3aa: CASSQDGTGASIYF

d_gene: TRBD1
v_gene: TRBV18
j_gene: TRBJ1-2
abundance: .
CDR3nt: TGTGCCAGCTCACCACCGGCGGCAGGGGGAAATTTCGGCTACACCTTC
CDR3aa: CASSPPAAGGNFGYTF

d_gene: .
v_gene: TRBV12-5
j_gene: TRBJ2-2
abundance: .
CDR3nt: TGTGCTAGTGGTTTGGTACTAGGACGGGTAAACACCGGGGAGCTGTTTTTT
CDR3aa: CASGLVLGRVNTGELFF

d_gene: .
v_gene: TRBV19
j_gene: TRBJ1-1
abundance: .
CDR3nt: TGTGCCACCTCACAGGGTGGGAAGAACACTGAAGCTTTCTTT
CDR3aa: CATSQGGKNTEAFF

d_gene: TRBD1
v_gene: TRBV29-1
j_gene: TRBJ1-3
abundance: .
CDR3nt: TGCAGCGTTATACCCGACAGGGGGAACACCATATATTTT
CDR3aa: CSVIPDRGNTIYF

d_gene: .
v_gene: TRBV1
j_gene: TRBJ2-3
abundance: .
CDR3nt: TGCACCAGCAGCGAGGGAGTACCCCTAATTTCGATGGATACGCAGTATTTT
CDR3aa: CTSSEGVPLISMDTQYF

d_gene: TRBD1
v_gene: TRBV2
j_gene: TRBJ2-2
abundance: .
CDR3nt: TGTGCCAGCACCCCACCGGGACAGGGAGCCGGGGAGCTGTTTTTT
CDR3aa: CASTPPGQGAGELFF

d_gene: TRBD2
v_gene: TRBV5-4
j_gene: TRBJ2-2
abundance: .
CDR3nt: TGTGCCAGCAGCCGGGAGGCCTCGAACACCGGGGAGCTGTTTTTT
CDR3aa: CASSREASNTGELFF

d_gene: TRBD1
v_gene: TRBV5-1
j_gene: TRBJ2-2
abundance: .
CDR3nt: TGCGCCAGCAGCCTACAGGACAGGGGCAACACCGGGGAGCTGTTTTTT
CDR3aa: CASSLQDRGNTGELFF

d_gene: TRBD1
v_gene: TRBV7-9
j_gene: TRBJ2-3
abundance: once
CDR3nt: TGTGCCAGCAGACCCCCGGCAGGGGGTTGGACAGATACGCAGTATTTT
CDR3aa: CASRPPAGGWTDTQYF

d_gene: .
v_gene: TRBV13
j_gene: TRBJ2-4
abundance: .
CDR3nt: TGTGCCAGCAGCCGGAGCGGGTCCGGGGAAAACATTCAGTACTTC
CDR3aa: CASSRSGSGENIQYF

d_gene: .
v_gene: TRBV12-5
j_gene: TRBJ2-5
abundance: .
CDR3nt: TGTGCTAGTGACAGGGTTGGGGAGACCCAGTACTTC
CDR3aa: CASDRVGETQYF

d_gene: TRBD1
v_gene: TRBV7-2
j_gene: TRBJ1-3
abundance: .
CDR3nt: TGTGCCAGCTCCGCTTTGACAGGGCTAAACACCATATATTTT
CDR3aa: CASSALTGLNTIYF

d_gene: TRBD2
v_gene: TRBV4-3
j_gene: TRBJ2-3
abundance: .
CDR3nt: TGCGCCAGCAGCCAAGATAGGGGCGGGGGGGCAGATACGCAGTATTTT
CDR3aa: CASSQDRGGGADTQYF

d_gene: .
v_gene: TRBV3-1/TRBV3-2
j_gene: TRBJ1-2
abundance: .
CDR3nt: TGTGCCAGCAGCCAAGAAGTACAGGGTGGTCCTGGCTACACCTTC
CDR3aa: CASSQEVQGGPGYTF

d_gene: TRBD2
v_gene: TRBV5-1
j_gene: TRBJ2-5
abundance: many
CDR3nt: TGCGCCAGCAGCTTAGGCGGGGGGGACCAAGAGACCCAGTACTTC
CDR3aa: CASSLGGGDQETQYF

d_gene: TRBD1
v_gene: TRBV6-2/TRBV6-3
j_gene: TRBJ1-2
abundance: .
CDR3nt: TGTGCCAGCAGTGGACAGGGAAGCTATGGCTACACCTTC
CDR3aa: CASSGQGSYGYTF

d_gene: .
v_gene: TRBV7-9
j_gene: TRBJ1-1
abundance: .
CDR3nt: TGTGCCAGCAGCTTAGCGCCGTGGGAGGAAGCTTTCTTT
CDR3aa: CASSLAPWEEAFF

d_gene: .
v_gene: TRBV18
j_gene: TRBJ2-2
abundance: .
CDR3nt: TGTGCCAGCTCACCACGGGTGAGCGGTGCCGCGGACACCGGGGAGCTGTTTTTT
CDR3aa: CASSPRVSGAADTGELFF

d_gene: TRBD1
v_gene: TRBV19
j_gene: TRBJ1-1
abundance: .
CDR3nt: TGTGCCAGTAGGACTAGACAGGGCCCTAACACTGAAGCTTTCTTT
CDR3aa: CASRTRQGPNTEAFF

d_gene: TRBD1
v_gene: TRBV7-2
j_gene: TRBJ1-5
abundance: .
CDR3nt: TGTGCCAGCAGCTTAAGGGCCAAGGACAGGAGGTTTGGGAATCAGCCCCAGCATTTT
CDR3aa: CASSLRAKDRRFGNQPQHF

d_gene: TRBD1
v_gene: TRBV10-1
j_gene: TRBJ2-2
abundance: .
CDR3nt: TGCGCCAGCAGTCAACAGGGGTCGAACACCGGGGAGCTGTTTTTT
CDR3aa: CASSQQGSNTGELFF

d_gene: .
v_gene: TRBV9
j_gene: TRBJ2-2
abundance: .
CDR3nt: TGTGCCAGCAGCCCTGACACCAGCGGGGAGCTGTTTTTT
CDR3aa: CASSPDTSGELFF

d_gene: .
v_gene: TRBV10-3
j_gene: TRBJ1-1
abundance: .
CDR3nt: TGTGCCATCCGGGTTGAGGAGAACACTGAAGCTTTCTTT
CDR3aa: CAIRVEENTEAFF

d_gene: .
v_gene: TRBV30
j_gene: TRBJ1-1
abundance: .
CDR3nt: TGTGCCGTACACCCTTCGGGTTCTGAAGCTTTCTTT
CDR3aa: CAVHPSGSEAFF

d_gene: .
v_gene: TRBV25-1
j_gene: TRBJ1-3
abundance: .
CDR3nt: TGTGCCAGCAGTGAACCCCACTCTGGAAACACCATATATTTT
CDR3aa: CASSEPHSGNTIYF

d_gene: TRBD1
v_gene: TRBV9
j_gene: TRBJ1-3
abundance: once
CDR3nt: TGTGCCAGCAGCGTTCAGGGGGCTGGGGGAAACACCATATATTTT
CDR3aa: CASSVQGAGGNTIYF

d_gene: .
v_gene: TRBV18
j_gene: TRBJ1-2
abundance: .
CDR3nt: TGTGCCAGCTCACTCCAGAGTGGTGTCGGAGACTATGGCTACACCTTC
CDR3aa: CASSLQSGVGDYGYTF

d_gene: TRBD1
v_gene: TRBV19
j_gene: TRBJ2-1
abundance: .
CDR3nt: TGTGCCAGTAGTAGGGGACAGGTGAGCAATGAGCAGTTCTTC
CDR3aa: CASSRGQVSNEQFF

d_gene: TRBD2
v_gene: TRBV4-1
j_gene: TRBJ2-3
abundance: .
CDR3nt: TGCGCCAGCAGCCAAGTTGAGCGGGGGGGCGCAGATACGCAGTATTTT
CDR3aa: CASSQVERGGADTQYF

d_gene: .
v_gene: TRBV21-1
j_gene: TRBJ2-5
abundance: .
CDR3nt: TGTGCCAGCAGACCGGGTTTAGCTACACTTTCTGAGACCCAGTACTTC
CDR3aa: CASRPGLATLSETQYF

d_gene: .
v_gene: TRBV11-2
j_gene: TRBJ2-1
abundance: .
CDR3nt: TGTGCCAGCAGCTTAAGGCTGCAGGGAAACTCCTACAATGAGCAGTTCTTC
CDR3aa: CASSLRLQGNSYNEQFF

d_gene: TRBD1
v_gene: TRBV19
j_gene: TRBJ2-1
abundance: .
CDR3nt: TGTGCCAGCGGACAGGGGGCATCCTACAATGAGCAGTTCTTC
CDR3aa: CASGQGASYNEQFF

d_gene: .
v_gene: TRBV19
j_gene: TRBJ2-5
abundance: .
CDR3nt: TGTGCCAGTAGTATAGGGACAGGACGGGAGGAGACCCAGTACTTC
CDR3aa: CASSIGTGREETQYF

d_gene: .
v_gene: TRBV10-3
j_gene: TRBJ2-5
abundance: .
CDR3nt: TGTGCCATCAGTGAGTCGAGTACCGAGACCCAGTACTTC
CDR3aa: CAISESSTETQYF

d_gene: TRBD1
v_gene: TRBV2
j_gene: TRBJ2-2
abundance: .
CDR3nt: TGTGCCAGCAGTGAAGGGCAGGGGGCGACCGGGGAGCTGTTTTTT
CDR3aa: CASSEGQGATGELFF

d_gene: .
v_gene: TRBV19
j_gene: TRBJ1-1
abundance: .
CDR3nt: TGTGCCAGTAGTACCCGGGGTATCAAAGCTTTCTTT
CDR3aa: CASSTRGIKAFF

d_gene: TRBD2
v_gene: TRBV7-8
j_gene: TRBJ2-2
abundance: .
CDR3nt: TGTGCCAGCAGCTTAGCCCCAGCGGGGACGGTGGGGGAGCTGTTTTTT
CDR3aa: CASSLAPAGTVGELFF

d_gene: .
v_gene: TRBV7-2
j_gene: TRBJ1-5
abundance: once
CDR3nt: TGTGCCAGCAGCTTTGCGGGTCCTCGGAAGCCCCAGCATTTT
CDR3aa: CASSFAGPRKPQHF

d_gene: .
v_gene: TRBV6-2/TRBV6-3
j_gene: TRBJ1-1
abundance: .
CDR3nt: TGTGCCAGCAGCACCCCCCAGGCCCGGGAGCAAGCTTTCTTT
CDR3aa: CASSTPQAREQAFF

d_gene: .
v_gene: TRBV5-6
j_gene: TRBJ1-2
abundance: few
CDR3nt: TGTGCCAGCAGCTTCGCGGACAGAAGGACGGGCTACACCTTC
CDR3aa: CASSFADRRTGYTF

d_gene: .
v_gene: TRBV10-3
j_gene: TRBJ1-2
abundance: once
CDR3nt: TGTGCCATCAGTGAGGGTACAGGGAACTATGGCTACACCTTC
CDR3aa: CAISEGTGNYGYTF

d_gene: TRBD1
v_gene: TRBV18
j_gene: TRBJ1-3
abundance: .
CDR3nt: TGTGCCAGCTCACCAGGACAGGGGGCTGGAAACACCATATATTTT
CDR3aa: CASSPGQGAGNTIYF

d_gene: .
v_gene: TRBV5-5
j_gene: TRBJ1-1
abundance: .
CDR3nt: TGTGCCAGCGAGAGGGTAACAACGAACACTGAAGCTTTCTTT
CDR3aa: CASERVTTNTEAFF